This T cell receptor beta chain originates from a study of blood T cell repertoires in COVID-19. Across the study: Sites in the United States, Italy and Spain provided acute and convalescent COVID-19 samples.

Seattle cases were enrolled at active infection and followed longitudinally. J gave up 5 bases and V 2 bases, and 6 bases lay outside the gene matches. Germline loops: CDR1 SGHVS, CDR2 FQNEAQ. The CDR3 extends over 15 amino acids. Original analysis: Amplification of reference gene primers provided the estimated nucleated cell counts. Repertoires were generated with immunoSEQ multiplex PCR, while TCRdb's copy carries only in-frame clones and drops some. The V and J calls and clone size were taken over from that table, and D and trimming were inferred from the DNA. The data show approximately 460,000 clones, about 88% seen once.

This TCR derives from a man younger than 35 with COVID-19, enrolled during active disease. The material sequenced was peripheral blood. V gene TRBV7-8 combines with J gene TRBJ2-1; 7 positions agree with TRBD2. The DNA of the CDR3 is TGTGCCAGCAGCTTATCGGCCGGGACTAACAATGAGCAGTTCTTC. Protein: CASSLSAGTNNEQFF.